This TCR beta chain was sequenced during a study of cytomegalovirus exposure and HLA in healthy donors (dated by TCRdb to between 2016 and 2019). For context, the study as a whole: An earlier analysis of under 600 of the donors reported about 290 Gb of sequence data and around 120 million unique TCR beta sequences from 150 million to 200 million T cells. Every discovery cohort repertoire had been produced on one sequencing platform. Both class I and class II loci were covered by HLA typing, at four-digit resolution. High-throughput TCR immunosequencing, statistical association of individual TCRs with disease status, and machine learning were combined to predict cytomegalovirus infection status. The number of donors typed differed by locus, with 629-630 for A, B, C, DRB1 and DQB1, over 500 for DQA1, 600 to 610 for DPA1, and roughly 450 for DPB1. Donor age, sex, ethnicity and CMV serostatus were compiled together with the repertoire data. In a later genetic analysis, genome-wide SNP genotypes for about 55% of the 666 donors were used, and that subset was treated as a discovery cohort. Of the 300 to 500 genotyped donors, 80% to 90% were placed in the genetic ancestry cluster associated with self-reported Caucasian donors. An early release covering approximately 600 HLA-typed donors comprised about 320 gigabases of sequencing data and 85 million or so unique TCR sequences. The study aimed to test whether signatures of past pathogen exposure could be identified by cataloging public T cell receptors. Among some 400 genotyped donors of the cohort, an average of around 240,000 unique TCR beta nucleotide sequences were sequenced per donor, roughly 20% of them non-productive. The T cell repertoires of roughly 660 subjects were profiled by immunosequencing and related to cytomegalovirus serostatus. Rather than drawing on any new phenotypic data, the later analysis identified candidate immune exposures from TCR beta sequences and the way those sequences occurred across donors. About five DR-DQ haplotypes were treated as single units for association and clustering because of strong linkage in the cohort. Besides the first cohort of approximately 670 subjects, a separate validation cohort made up of over a hundred different subjects was used. A later analysis re-analyzed previously published TCR beta repertoires from 500 to 700 donors and added high-resolution HLA genotyping to study TCR occurrence patterns. An earlier analysis of around 580 of the donors used high-throughput TCR beta sequencing to judge whether each TCR beta V gene segment behaved as functional or pseudogenic.

A word on this clone: This clone's antigen is unknown.

According to the germline V gene, CDR1 reads SGHDT and CDR2 reads YYEEEE. The CDR3 measures 11 amino acids from cysteine to phenylalanine. The CDR3 DNA has 33 bases and is translated from base 1. V is shortened by 6 bases, J by 6 bases, and the region joining them spans 10 bases. The protocol used for the library was the immunoSEQ multiplex PCR assay. The multiplex PCR relied on a mix of 60 forward primers for TCR Vbeta segments and 13 reverse primers for TCR Jbeta segments. Amplification of the CDR3 region of rearranged TCR beta genes was performed with a multiplex PCR assay on genomic DNA. Amplified TCR beta libraries were sequenced as 87-base-pair reads on the Illumina HiSeq System. The source study handled its data this way. A later analysis tallied 75 million to 95 million unique TCR beta chains across the 700 or so repertoires, and about 10 million of those chains were shared by two or more donors. Raw reads were error-corrected and collapsed into unique sequences with a nearest-neighbor algorithm that merged closely related sequences to remove PCR and sequencing errors. To assign V, D and J gene segments, CDR3 sequences were aligned to IMGT reference sequences. For a sequence to be retained, at least a six-nucleotide match to both a V gene segment and a J gene segment was required. Rearrangements were classified as productive when the CDR3 lacked stop codons and remained in frame with V and J, and all other rearrangements were classified as non-productive. Following IMGT convention, CDR3 was defined as the stretch from the second conserved V-encoded cysteine up to the conserved J-encoded phenylalanine. Sequences without an unambiguous match to a single V gene segment were excluded from the earlier analysis of 450 to 750 of the donors. An earlier analysis of 550 to 650 of the donors classified V segments as functional when productive rearrangements were above 56.7% and as segregating when the standard deviation between donors was above 5%. A statistical classification framework was built to diagnose cytomegalovirus status from the catalog of TCR beta chain sequences. In a later analysis, TCR nucleotide sequences were compared against IMGT/GENE-DB human TR gene sequences so that V and J genes could be assigned. In a later analysis, CDR3 sequences and most-parsimonious VDJ recombination scenarios were assigned using the TCRdist pipeline. A later analysis defined each TCR beta chain by its CDR3 amino acid sequence plus V-gene family, and excluded reads lacking a unique V-gene family. To address suspected cross-contamination and a sequencing artifact, a later analysis removed under 600 highly shared, low-generation-probability nucleotide sequences. For each public chain, a later analysis derived a clonal expansion index from normalized ranks of inferred template counts within each repertoire. In a later analysis, generation probabilities were computed with a VDJ recombination model fitted to out-of-frame rearrangements, and the resulting probabilities were checked against IGoR. A later analysis scored TCR-TCR, TCR-HLA and TCR-CMV co-occurrence with hypergeometric tests, applying a repertoire-size bias correction to TCR pairs. A later analysis estimated false discovery rates by permuting HLA or CMV assignments 20 times. A later analysis grouped co-occurring TCRs with DBSCAN, adding TCRdist sequence similarity when clustering within HLA-allele-positive subsets. Co-occurrence clustering excluded repertoires with fewer than 30,000 or more than 120,000 public chains, plus five with anomalous nucleotide sharing. The table comes from immuneACCESS by way of TCRdb, which keeps in-frame sequences with V and J called. Part of the clones is missing from these tables; in studies checked, under half for an unresolved V gene and the rest for unknown reasons. Clonal size and the V and J genes are those of that table, whereas D and trimming came from the DNA. The sample table holds 90,000 to 130,000 clones. The ten largest clones represent about 6.8% of the sample.

The cohort was made up of under 800 healthy bone marrow donors. Cohort members were all nominally healthy when sampled, although unrecorded immune exposures were likely present. The donor tested CMV seropositive, placing the donor among the 250 to 350 seropositive members of the cohort. A peripheral blood sample was provided by each donor, and peripheral blood mononuclear cells were used for TCR beta sequencing. The Qiagen DNeasy Blood Extraction Kit was used to extract genomic DNA from the blood cell samples. What the work shows at the level of the full study, not this receptor alone: The authors suggested that the approach could potentially be generalized to other disease states and immunological phenotypes. In an earlier analysis of a few hundred of the donors, most TCR beta V segments were observed in productive rearrangements about 87% or about 30% of the time, broadly matching IMGT annotations. Correlated functional status among segregating V segments might be attributable to linkage disequilibrium, but an unknown experimental factor could not be ruled out. In both the original and validation cohorts, the classifier was reported to diagnose cytomegalovirus status with high specificity and sensitivity. A later analysis found that most CMV-associated TCR beta chains appeared HLA-restricted, with HLA associations seemingly driven largely by CMV exposure. Because HLA typing was unavailable for some donors at each locus, only the typed subset was used in association tests. A group of highly shared sequence variants was considered likely to be a technical artifact of the sequencing pipeline. In a later analysis, HLA-associated TCR beta chains were found to be more clonally expanded and to have lower generation probabilities than equally common non-associated chains. A further reported finding was that TCR beta sequences accurately predicted the HLA-A and HLA-B alleles for most subjects in the first cohort. Across donors, most TCR sequences were observed very rarely, whereas some public TCRs were present in many individuals. In a later analysis, TCR association rates were found to vary across HLA loci, with the most associated TCRs seen for DRB1 alleles and the fewest for HLA-C alleles. The 87-base-pair reads could not distinguish some IMGT-functional V segments, including TRBV6-2 and TRBV6-3, so those segments were excluded. In this cohort, only TCR beta chains were sequenced, and detectable features were limited by the absence of alpha or paired-chain data. A later analysis associated about 16,000 TCR beta sequences with specific HLA alleles at a false discovery rate of 0.05. A later analysis reported that several top co-occurrence clusters appeared linked to parvovirus B19, influenza, CMV and Epstein-Barr virus. Immune exposure information for the cohort was limited to CMV serostatus. Seventeen rarely observed V segments, including chromosome 9 orphons, were excluded from the earlier analysis of a few hundred of the donors because counts were too low. In the study, some 180 TCR beta chains were listed as associated with cytomegalovirus. A few of the identified cytomegalovirus-associated TCR beta chains were confirmed in vitro to be specific for cytomegalovirus antigens. A later genetic analysis reported fewer N-insertions in productive TCRs among donors in an Asian-associated ancestry cluster than the roughly 670-donor mean. When HLA alleles, especially DR and DQ, strongly co-occurred, TCR associations were difficult to assign to individual alleles. V-gene and J-gene trimming of TCR beta chains was associated with a missense DCLRE1C variant in a later genetic analysis, and the association was replicated in an independent cohort. Sequencing depth was assumed to be roughly uniform across donors in the presence/absence analyses, though that assumption may not hold.

Sequencing was done on a sample of PBMCs. This receptor chain uses TRBV5-6 and TRBJ2-7; the D segment could be TRBD2, given 5 matching bases. The TCR was taken from a man between 40 and 49 years old in good health and CMV-seropositive. CDR3 sequence: CASNLGGEQYF. The sequence in DNA is TGTGCCAGCAACCTCGGAGGCGAGCAGTACTTC. Full variable domain (CDR3 extended with the reference TRBV5-6 and TRBJ2-7 proteins): DAGVTQSPTHLIKTRGQQVTLRCSPKSGHDTVSWYQQALGQGPQFIFQYYEEEERQRGNFPDRFSGHQFPNYSSELNVNALLLGDSALYLCASNLGGEQYFGPGTRLTVT.